The 3 T cell receptor beta chains in this list originate from one sample, sequenced in a study of shared T cell receptors in the human thymus. Measured with immunoSEQ multiplex PCR; TCRdb has only the in-frame clones, and not every one. This table holds over 450,000 clones, 78% found once. These data also featured in a second study, about human thymus T cells.

Sample: thymocytes. The source of these receptors is a boy in the first two years of life with a congenital heart defect.

The chain couples TRBV12-5 to TRBJ2-3, with 7 bases aligning to TRBD2. CDR1 is LGHNT, CDR2 FRNRAP, per germline. The CDR3 is made up of 18 amino acids. With V trimmed by 0 bases and J by 2 bases, 11 bases remained unmatched. The CDR3 loop is CASGLVLRGSGHTDTQYF. The CDR3, as DNA: TGTGCTAGTGGTTTGGTACTACGAGGTAGCGGGCACACAGATACGCAGTATTTT.

The V gene is TRBV11-2, the J gene TRBJ2-7; 7 bases map to TRBD1. Germline CDR1 SGHAT, CDR2 FQNNGV. V lost 0 bases and J lost 2; bases outside the gene matches: 7. The CDR3 length is 16 residues. CDR3 nucleotides: TGTGCCAGCAGCTTAGAACCACAGGGGACACCCTACGAGCAGTACTTC. It yields the protein CASSLEPQGTPYEQYF.

The rearrangement joins TRBV12-5 to TRBJ1-1; no definite D call. Deletions cut 4 bases from V and 6 bases from J, with 15 bases between. The CDR3 contains 14 residues. The V gene's germline CDR1 is LGHNT and CDR2 FRNRAP. Here the CDR3 DNA reads TGTGCTAGTGGTTCGGGGTCGGGTCCCCCTGAAGCTTTCTTT. This encodes CASGSGSGPPEAFF.